Below, one T cell receptor beta chain is given with its context. The CDR3 is made up of 13 amino acids. V dropped 6 bases and J dropped 5 bases, with 10 bases sitting between them. Germline values: CDR1 SNHLY, CDR2 FYNNEI. Survey-level TCR beta sequencing used the immunoSEQ assay. Here immunoSEQ multiplex PCR was the method, and the copy in TCRdb shows in-frame clones only, minus some. Among approximately 53,000 clones listed, over 90% were seen once. The rearrangement uses TRBV2 and TRBJ2-2; possibly TRBD2 for D (6 bases). Sequenced input: PBMCs. This clonotype was sampled from a man aged 35 to 55 with rheumatoid arthritis. The CDR3 nucleotides are TGTGCCAGCAGCCCCCGGGGGACCGGGGAGCTGTTTTTT. This codes for CASSPRGTGELFF.